The entry below describes one T cell receptor (beta chain). Germline loops: CDR1 MNHEY, CDR2 SVGAGI. The CDR3 is made up of 15 amino acids. V was cut by 0 bases and J by 5 bases, with 14 bases left in between. These data are taken from a study of beta chain features in type 1 diabetes. The whole isolated RNA underwent reverse transcription, so sequencing captured expressed TCRB transcripts. Some clones are missing from TCRdb's copy, which holds only in-frame ones; the method was immunoSEQ multiplex PCR. The data show some 150,000 clones, around 10% seen once. The chain combines TRBV6-5 with TRBJ2-7; D not certain. This clonotype originated in a man in his late teens or twenties in good health. The sample consisted of central memory CD4+ T cells from blood. The CDR3 protein is CASSYSPAPRDEQYF. Here the CDR3 DNA reads TGTGCCAGCAGTTACTCGCCGGCCCCTCGGGACGAGCAGTACTTC.